This T cell receptor beta chain was sequenced during a study of cytomegalovirus exposure and HLA in healthy donors (dated by TCRdb to the late 2010s). About the study as a whole: According to an earlier analysis of several hundred of the donors, 150 million to 200 million T cells yielded over 100 million unique TCR beta sequences and approximately 300 Gb of sequence data. Among roughly 400 genotyped donors of the cohort, an average of around 240,000 unique TCR beta nucleotide sequences were sequenced per donor, roughly 20% of them non-productive. The study was designed to test whether signatures of past pathogen exposure could be identified by cataloging public T cell receptors. Donor age, sex, ethnicity and CMV serostatus were collected together with the repertoire data. High-throughput TCR immunosequencing, statistical association of individual TCRs with disease status, and machine learning were combined to predict cytomegalovirus infection status. All discovery cohort repertoires had been generated using a single sequencing platform. Class I and class II HLA loci were covered by the typing at four-digit resolution. In a later analysis, previously published TCR beta repertoires from 666 donors were re-analyzed and high-resolution HLA genotyping was added so that TCR occurrence patterns could be studied. Typing coverage differed by locus: A, B, C, DRB1 and DQB1 were typed in roughly 629-630 donors, DQA1 in 500 to 550, DPA1 in 600 to 610, and DPB1 in 400 to 480. Five DR-DQ haplotypes were handled as single units for association and clustering because linkage in the cohort was strong. A later genetic analysis used genome-wide SNP genotypes for about three fifths of the 666 donors, treating that subset as a discovery cohort. The T cell repertoires of around 730 subjects were profiled by immunosequencing and related to cytomegalovirus serostatus. A separate validation cohort of roughly 120 different subjects was used in addition to the roughly 700-subject first cohort. Rather than using new phenotypic data, the later analysis identified candidate immune exposures from TCR beta sequences and from how often those sequences occurred across donors. An earlier analysis of 587 of the donors used high-throughput TCR beta sequencing to judge whether each TCR beta V gene segment behaved as functional or pseudogenic. An early release covering some 640 HLA-typed donors comprised about 320 gigabases of sequencing data and 65 million to 100 million unique TCR sequences. Of the 398 genotyped donors, approximately 81% were placed in the genetic ancestry cluster associated with self-reported Caucasian donors.

The cohort consisted of hundreds of healthy bone marrow donors. All cohort members were sampled while nominally healthy, although unrecorded immune exposures were likely present. The donor was CMV seronegative and belonged to the group of 350 or so seronegative cohort members. Each donor provided a peripheral blood sample, and peripheral blood mononuclear cells were used for TCR beta sequencing. The Qiagen DNeasy Blood Extraction Kit was used to extract genomic DNA from the blood cell samples. This clone was picked up one time. Its cognate antigen has yet to be identified. Per-nucleotide qualities are absent, and no much larger clonotype sits a single base away. To prepare the library, the immunoSEQ multiplex PCR assay was applied. The multiplex PCR relied on a mix of 60 forward primers for TCR Vbeta segments and 13 reverse primers for TCR Jbeta segments. The CDR3 region of rearranged TCR beta genes was amplified from genomic DNA with a multiplex PCR assay. The amplified TCR beta libraries were sequenced on the Illumina HiSeq System as 87-base-pair reads. On the study's bioinformatics: Across the 600 to 700 repertoires, a later analysis counted 78 million or so unique TCR beta chains, 8.5 million to 12 million of which were shared by at least two donors. Raw reads were error-corrected and collapsed into unique sequences by a nearest-neighbor algorithm in which closely related sequences were merged to remove PCR and sequencing errors. Alignment of CDR3 sequences to IMGT reference sequences was used to assign V, D and J gene segments. For a sequence to be retained, a match of at least six nucleotides was required to both a V gene segment and a J gene segment. A rearrangement was called productive if the CDR3 had no stop codons and remained in frame with V and J, and every other rearrangement was called non-productive. CDR3 was defined according to IMGT convention as the region running from the second conserved V-encoded cysteine to the conserved J-encoded phenylalanine. The earlier analysis of more than 450 of the donors excluded sequences that lacked an unambiguous match to a single V gene segment. In an earlier analysis of a few hundred of the donors, V segments were called functional above 56.7% productive rearrangements and were called segregating when the between-donor standard deviation exceeded 5%. To diagnose cytomegalovirus status from the catalog of TCR beta chain sequences, a statistical classification framework was built. In a later analysis, V and J genes were assigned by comparing TCR nucleotide sequences against IMGT/GENE-DB human TR gene sequences. The TCRdist pipeline was used in a later analysis to assign CDR3 sequences and most-parsimonious VDJ recombination scenarios. In a later analysis, each TCR beta chain was defined by its CDR3 amino acid sequence together with its V-gene family, and reads lacking a unique V-gene family were excluded. As a way to deal with suspected cross-contamination and a sequencing artifact, a later analysis dropped approximately 570 nucleotide sequences that were highly shared and had low generation probability. For each public chain, a later analysis derived a clonal expansion index from normalized ranks of inferred template counts within each repertoire. A later analysis computed generation probabilities with a VDJ recombination model fitted to out-of-frame rearrangements, and checked the results against IGoR. A later analysis scored TCR-TCR, TCR-HLA and TCR-CMV co-occurrence with hypergeometric tests, applying a repertoire-size bias correction to TCR pairs. To estimate false discovery rates, a later analysis permuted the HLA or CMV assignments 20 times. A later analysis grouped co-occurring TCRs with DBSCAN, adding TCRdist sequence similarity when clustering within HLA-allele-positive subsets. Repertoires with fewer than 30,000 or more than 120,000 public chains were left out of co-occurrence clustering, as were about five repertoires with anomalous nucleotide sharing. TCRdb provides this immuneACCESS table in a form limited to in-frame rearrangements. Some clones are lacking; in checked studies, under half of them reflect an unresolved V gene, and why the rest are absent is not known. The V and J calls and clone size come from that table; D and trimming were worked out from the DNA. This sample holds tens of thousands of clones; 75% to 80% were observed only once. Around 3.4% of the sample goes to the ten largest clones.

The CDR1 and CDR2 encoded by the germline V gene are SQVTM and ANQGSEA. Including the terminal cysteine and phenylalanine, the CDR3 comprises 13 residues. Solely the CDR3 DNA is kept, with 39 bases framed from the first base. At the junction V is shortened by 5 bases and J by 4 bases; bases outside the gene matches: 6. The paper's findings and limits, for the study overall: For the cohort, immune exposure information was limited to CMV serostatus. The classifier was reported to diagnose cytomegalovirus status with high specificity and sensitivity in both the original and validation cohorts. Correlated functional status among segregating V segments might reflect linkage disequilibrium, but an unknown experimental factor could not be ruled out. Some IMGT-functional V segments, including TRBV6-2 and TRBV6-3, could not be distinguished by the 87-base-pair reads and were therefore excluded. An association between a missense DCLRE1C variant and V-gene and J-gene trimming of TCR beta chains was found in a later genetic analysis and replicated in an independent cohort. Across donors, most TCR sequences were observed very rarely, whereas some public TCRs were present in many individuals. Because HLA typing was unavailable for some donors at each locus, only the typed subset was used in association tests. The presence/absence analyses assumed that sequencing depth was roughly uniform across donors, and that assumption may not be true. Several of the top co-occurrence clusters appeared to be linked to parvovirus B19, influenza, CMV and Epstein-Barr virus, according to a later analysis. A further reported finding was that TCR beta sequences accurately predicted the HLA-A and HLA-B alleles for most subjects in the first cohort. Only TCR beta chains were sequenced in this cohort, and the absence of alpha or paired-chain data limited detectable features. A cluster of highly shared sequence variants was judged likely to represent a technical artifact of the sequencing pipeline. In a later analysis, most CMV-associated TCR beta chains were found to appear HLA-restricted, with HLA associations seemingly driven largely by CMV exposure. In vitro tests confirmed that a few of the cytomegalovirus-associated TCR beta chains recognize cytomegalovirus antigens. In an earlier analysis of several hundred of the donors, most TCR beta V segments were observed in productive rearrangements about 90% or about 30% of the time, broadly matching IMGT annotations. A later analysis associated 15,000 to 20,000 TCR beta sequences with specific HLA alleles at a false discovery rate of 0.05. It was suggested by the authors that the approach could potentially be generalized to other disease states and immunological phenotypes. Strong co-occurrence of HLA alleles, especially DR and DQ, made assigning TCR associations to individual alleles difficult. The study listed approximately 150 TCR beta chains as associated with cytomegalovirus. Because counts were too low, about 18 rarely observed V segments, including chromosome 9 orphons, were excluded from the earlier analysis of around 640 of the donors. A later analysis found that TCR association rates varied across HLA loci, with DRB1 alleles showing the most associated TCRs and HLA-C alleles the fewest. In a later genetic analysis, fewer N-insertions in productive TCRs were reported among donors in an Asian-associated ancestry cluster than the approximately 710-donor mean. A later analysis found that HLA-associated TCR beta chains were more clonally expanded and had lower generation probabilities than equally common non-associated chains.

The TCR comes from a man aged 30 to 39 in good health and CMV-seronegative. Material for sequencing was PBMCs. The receptor chain draws on TRBV29-1 and TRBJ2-7, with 9 central nucleotides matching TRBD2. At the DNA level, the sequence is TGCAGCGTTCGTAGCGGGAGCAGTTACGAGCAGTACTTC. This sequence encodes CSVRSGSSYEQYF.